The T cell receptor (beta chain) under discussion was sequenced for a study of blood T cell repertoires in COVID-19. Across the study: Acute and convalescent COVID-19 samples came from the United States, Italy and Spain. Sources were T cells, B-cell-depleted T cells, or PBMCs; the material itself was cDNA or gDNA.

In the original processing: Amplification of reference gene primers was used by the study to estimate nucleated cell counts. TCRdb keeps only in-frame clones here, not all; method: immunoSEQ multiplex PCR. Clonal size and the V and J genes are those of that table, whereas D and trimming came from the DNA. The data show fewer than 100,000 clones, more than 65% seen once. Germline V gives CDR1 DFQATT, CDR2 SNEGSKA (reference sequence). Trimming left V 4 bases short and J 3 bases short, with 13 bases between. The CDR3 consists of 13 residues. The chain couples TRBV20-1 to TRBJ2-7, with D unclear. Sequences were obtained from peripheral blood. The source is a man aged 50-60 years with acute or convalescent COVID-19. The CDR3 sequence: CSATDPRNYEQYF. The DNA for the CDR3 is TGCAGTGCTACTGATCCGAGGAACTACGAGCAGTACTTC.